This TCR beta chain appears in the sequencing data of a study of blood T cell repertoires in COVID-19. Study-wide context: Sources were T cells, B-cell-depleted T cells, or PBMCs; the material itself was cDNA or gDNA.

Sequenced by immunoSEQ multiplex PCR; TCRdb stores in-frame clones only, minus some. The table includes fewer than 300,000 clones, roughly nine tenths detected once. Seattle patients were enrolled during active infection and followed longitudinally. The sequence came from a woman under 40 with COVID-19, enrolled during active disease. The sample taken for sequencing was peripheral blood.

The CDR3 DNA is TGTGCCATCAGTGGGGTAGCGGGAGGGCAAGAGACCCAGTACTTC. It encodes CAISGVAGGQETQYF. The V call is TRBV10-3, the J call TRBJ2-5; TRBD2 matches 11 bases. After removal of 4 bases from V and 2 bases from J, the junction contained 3 bases not matched to a gene. This CDR3 has 15 amino acids. Germline V gene sequence: CDR1 ENHRY, CDR2 SYGVKD.